Here is one T cell receptor beta chain with its context. Antigen unknown. Indicated time point: after neoadjuvant nivolumab, at surgical resection. These data are taken from a study of neoadjuvant anti-PD-1 for oral cavity cancer. Background on the study: Around day 43, patients without progression received a fourth nivolumab dose before surgery.

CDR3 size: 13 residues. Germline CDR1 reads MNHEY; CDR2 reads SVGAGI. V lost 6 bases, J lost 2 bases, and 8 bases lay in between. Findings and limits, study-wide: Each response group had just a few patients in TCR analyses.

The repertoire was sequenced with immunoSEQ multiplex PCR; TCRdb's copy has only in-frame clones and lacks some. The sample yields around 7,800 clones, approximately 71% seen once. This chain joins TRBV6-5 and TRBJ1-5; D is unclear. Specimen: PBMCs, collected after nivolumab (anti-PD-1) treatment. The receptor was isolated from a person between 40 and 85 years old with oral cavity squamous cell carcinoma. The CDR3 sequence: CASRAGGNQPQHF. DNA of the CDR3: TGTGCCAGCAGGGCAGGAGGCAATCAGCCCCAGCATTTT.